This TCR beta chain originates from a study of T cells in Graves' hyperthyroidism and ophthalmopathy. In the study overall: Upon initial diagnosis and before any treatment, peripheral blood was collected.

The sample holds a few counts of this clonotype. The CDR3 runs 14 residues. CDR1 is SGHNT, CDR2 YYREEE, per germline (reference sequence). Trimming took 1 base from V and 5 from J, leaving 7 bases between them. RNA transcripts yielded amplified TCR beta CDR3 regions. The HTBI set primed first-round TCR CDR3 RT-PCR. A single record per CDR3 protein comes from TCRdb applying MiXCR to the multiplex PCR reads. The table includes around 600,000 distinct CDR3 sequences, around 15% detected once. V usage is TRBV5-4 and J usage is TRBJ1-6; no definite D call. This TCR derives from a woman in her forties or fifties with Graves' ophthalmopathy. The material sequenced was blood. Here the CDR3 reads CASSLNSDNSPLHF. The CDR3 region has the DNA TGTGCCAGCAGCTTGAACAGCGATAATTCACCCCTCCACTTT.